These 13 T cell receptor beta chains share one sample of origin, sequenced in a study of T cell responses to AZD1222 COVID-19 vaccine. Sequenced by immunoSEQ multiplex PCR; TCRdb stores in-frame clones only, minus some. The sample lists more than 85,000 clones, 82% seen once, with 5% in the top ten. The sample consisted of peripheral blood, taken on day 0 of AZD1222 vaccination. Receptors were obtained from an adult in good health.

This rearrangement joins TRBV7-8 to TRBJ1-1; no clear D gene. The V end was cut by 5 bases, the J end by 1 base, with 8 bases between. The CDR3 runs to 13 residues. CDR1 and CDR2 (germline): SGHVS, FQNEAQ. The CDR3 reads CASSVGRNTEAFF. The CDR3 DNA follows: TGTGCCAGCAGCGTTGGCAGGAACACTGAAGCTTTCTTT.

This clone was observed a single time. The chain has TRBV7-9 and TRBJ2-5, with a weak D call TRBD2 (5 bases). In germline, CDR1 is SEHNR, CDR2 FQNEAQ (reference sequence). The CDR3 spans 14 residues. The ends were cut back, 4 bases at V and 4 bases at J, with 13 bases in the middle. CDR3 loop: CASSSSRRGETQYF. CDR3 DNA sequence: TGTGCCAGCAGCTCCTCTCGTCGGGGAGAGACCCAGTACTTC.

The rearrangement uses TRBV4-3 and TRBJ1-1; perhaps TRBD1 as D (6 bases). The CDR3 has 12 residues. The V end was cut by 5 bases, the J end by 7 bases, with 11 bases between. Germline CDR1 and CDR2: LGHNA and YSLEER. The CDR3: CASSRGSGEAFF. The CDR3 region has the DNA TGCGCCAGCAGCAGGGGGTCGGGTGAAGCTTTCTTT.

The chain combines TRBV29-1 with TRBJ1-1, with a tentative D call TRBD1 (5 bases). Germline values: CDR1 SQVTM, CDR2 ANQGSEA. CDR3 length: 16 residues. The germline V and J ends were trimmed by 0 bases and 1 base, with 15 bases remaining between them. CDR3 coding DNA: TGCAGCGTTGAAGATCCTGGCCTCGGACAGAACACTGAAGCTTTCTTT. Protein product: CSVEDPGLGQNTEAFF.

The rearrangement links TRBV5-6 to TRBJ2-7; TRBD1 matches at 11 bases. CDR3 size: 14 residues. Germline CDR1 and CDR2: SGHDT and YYEEEE. With V trimmed by 4 bases and J by 2 bases, 2 bases remained unmatched. The CDR3 protein is CASSPGQGAYEQYF. CDR3 nucleotides: TGTGCCAGCAGCCCGGGACAGGGGGCCTACGAGCAGTACTTC.

In this sample, this clone turned up once. The chain's CDR3 is CASSSRYEQYF. CDR3 coding DNA: TGTGCCAGCAGCTCAAGGTACGAGCAGTACTTC. This chain joins TRBV7-8 and TRBJ2-7, with no clear D. V dropped 4 bases and J dropped 4 bases, with 5 bases sitting between them. Germline values: CDR1 SGHVS, CDR2 FQNEAQ. This CDR3 is 11 amino acids long.

The rearrangement links TRBV9 to TRBJ1-2; D might be TRBD1 (6 bases). Germline V gene lookup returns CDR1 SGDLS and CDR2 YYNGEE. The ends were cut back, 4 bases at V and 8 bases at J, with 21 bases in the middle. The CDR3 is made up of 15 amino acids. CDR3 sequence (DNA): TGTGCCAGCAGCACCAACAGGGCCCTTTCTCGGGGCTACACCTTC. Its translation: CASSTNRALSRGYTF.

V gene TRBV7-9 combines with J gene TRBJ1-4; no definite D call. The CDR3 has 15 amino acids. The germline V and J ends were trimmed by 0 bases and 7 bases, with 12 bases remaining between them. CDR1 and CDR2 (germline): SEHNR, FQNEAQ (reference sequence). The CDR3 DNA reads TGTGCCAGCAGCTTAGCGTCCCCATCGACTGAAAAACTGTTTTTT. It yields the protein CASSLASPSTEKLFF.

This clone was detected only once. CDR3 nucleotides: TGTGCCATCAGTGTGCAGCGGGGGGGCCAAGATACGCAGTATTTT. It yields the protein CAISVQRGGQDTQYF. The gene calls are TRBV10-3 and TRBJ2-3; 10 bases map to TRBD2. Germline CDR1 reads ENHRY; CDR2 reads SYGVKD. V shed 4 bases and J 5 bases; nucleotides not matched to a gene: 6. The CDR3 covers 15 residues.

The J gene is TRBJ1-4, the V gene TRBV2, with unresolved D. The CDR3 spans 10 residues. Germline values: CDR1 SNHLY, CDR2 FYNNEI. V was trimmed by 10 bases and J by 7 bases, leaving 7 bases between them. In nucleotides, the CDR3 is TGTGCCACCAGCAGTGAAAAACTGTTTTTT. Residues: CATSSEKLFF. Based on the CDR3 plus reference TRBV2 and TRBJ1-4, the full variable domain is EPEVTQTPSHQVTQMGQEVILRCVPISNHLYFYWYRQILGQKVEFLVSFYNNEISEKSEIFDDQFSVERPDGSNFTLKIRSTKLEDSAMYFCATSSEKLFFGSGTQLSVL.

The rearrangement links TRBV5-8 to TRBJ1-1, with D possibly being TRBD1 (5 bases). V lost 3 bases and J lost 8, with 11 bases in between. The CDR3 totals 12 residues. The V gene's germline CDR1 is SGHTS and CDR2 YDEGEE. This CDR3 is CASSWGEMEAFF. CDR3 DNA sequence: TGTGCCAGCAGCTGGGGGGAGATGGAAGCTTTCTTT.

This chain links TRBV10-3 with TRBJ2-3, with D perhaps matching TRBD2 (7 bases). This CDR3 is built from 13 residues. Per the germline V gene, CDR1 is ENHRY and CDR2 is SYGVKD. The ends were cut back, 8 bases at V and 2 bases at J, with 11 bases in the middle. CDR3 loop: CAIRRGHTDTQYF. CDR3 DNA: TGTGCCATCCGGCGGGGGCACACAGATACGCAGTATTTT.

The V gene is TRBV10-3, the J gene TRBJ1-2, with D uncertain. V was pared by 0 bases and J by 6 bases, with 8 bases between. Per germline, CDR1 ENHRY and CDR2 SYGVKD. The CDR3 is 13 amino acids. CDR3 amino acids: CAISESIGDGYTF. The CDR3 DNA reads TGTGCCATCAGTGAGTCGATAGGAGATGGCTACACCTTC.